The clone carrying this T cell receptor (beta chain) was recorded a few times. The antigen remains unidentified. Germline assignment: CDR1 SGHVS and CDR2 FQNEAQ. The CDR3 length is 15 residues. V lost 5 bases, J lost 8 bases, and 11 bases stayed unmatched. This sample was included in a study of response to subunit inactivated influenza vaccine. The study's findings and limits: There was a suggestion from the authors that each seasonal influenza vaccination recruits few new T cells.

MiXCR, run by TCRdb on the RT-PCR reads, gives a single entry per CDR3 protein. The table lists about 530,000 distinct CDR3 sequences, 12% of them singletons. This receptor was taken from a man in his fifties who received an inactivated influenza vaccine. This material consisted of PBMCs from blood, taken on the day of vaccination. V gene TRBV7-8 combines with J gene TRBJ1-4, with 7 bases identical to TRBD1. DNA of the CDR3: TGTGCCAGCAGCCAAAGACAGGGTGAGGTCGAAAAACTGTTTTTT. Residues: CASSQRQGEVEKLFF.